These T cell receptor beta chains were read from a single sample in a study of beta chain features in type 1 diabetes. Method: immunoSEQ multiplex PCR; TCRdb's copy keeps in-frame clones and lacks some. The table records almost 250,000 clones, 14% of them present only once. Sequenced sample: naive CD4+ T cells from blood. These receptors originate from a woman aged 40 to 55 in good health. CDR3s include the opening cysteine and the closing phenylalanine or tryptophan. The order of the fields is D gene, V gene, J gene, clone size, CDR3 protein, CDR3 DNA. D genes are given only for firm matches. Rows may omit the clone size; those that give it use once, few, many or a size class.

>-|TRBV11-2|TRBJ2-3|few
CASSPSHYLRSTDTQYF
TGTGCCAGCAGCCCTAGCCACTACCTCAGAAGCACAGATACGCAGTATTTT
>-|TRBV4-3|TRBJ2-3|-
CASSQEPGGSTQYF
TGCGCCAGCAGCCAAGAGCCGGGGGGCTCTACGCAGTATTTT
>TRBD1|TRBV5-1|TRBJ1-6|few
CASSSRQGGYSPLHF
TGCGCCAGCAGCTCACGACAGGGGGGATATTCACCCCTCCACTTT
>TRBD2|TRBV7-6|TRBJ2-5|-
CASSQAGGTQYF
TGTGCCAGCAGCCAAGCGGGGGGAACCCAGTACTTC
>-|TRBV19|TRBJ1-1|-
CASRLEEIGTEAFF
TGTGCCAGCAGATTAGAGGAAATTGGGACTGAAGCTTTCTTT
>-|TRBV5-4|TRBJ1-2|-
CASSSGSGRGISTGGYTF
TGTGCCAGCAGCTCGGGATCGGGGCGGGGAATCAGTACGGGAGGCTACACCTTC
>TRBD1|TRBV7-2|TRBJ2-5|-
CASSLYNRGRGETQYF
TGTGCCAGCAGCCTCTATAACAGGGGGCGCGGAGAGACCCAGTACTTC
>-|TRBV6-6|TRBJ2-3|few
CASRGTTDTQYF
TGTGCCAGCAGGGGGACAACAGATACGCAGTATTTT
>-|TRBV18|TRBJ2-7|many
CASSHTEIYEQYF
TGTGCCAGCTCACATACAGAGATCTACGAGCAGTACTTC
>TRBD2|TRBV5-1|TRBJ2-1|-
CASSPLTSGGVTYNEQFF
TGCGCCAGCAGCCCCCTGACTAGCGGGGGAGTGACCTACAATGAGCAGTTCTTC
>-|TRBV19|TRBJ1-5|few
CASSIGMSRDQPQHF
TGTGCCAGTAGTATAGGGATGAGCCGGGATCAGCCCCAGCATTTT
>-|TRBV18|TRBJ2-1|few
CASSPRQGGISYNEQFF
TGTGCCAGCTCACCACGGCAGGGCGGCATCTCCTACAATGAGCAGTTCTTC
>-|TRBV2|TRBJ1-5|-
CASSDTGRGGNQPQHF
TGTGCCAGCAGTGACACAGGTCGAGGAGGCAATCAGCCCCAGCATTTT
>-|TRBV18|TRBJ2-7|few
CASSTADYEQYF
TGTGCCAGCTCAACGGCGGACTACGAGCAGTACTTC
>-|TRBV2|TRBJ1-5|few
CASSGGGALDSNQPQHF
TGTGCCAGCAGTGGCGGGGGGGCCCTCGATAGCAATCAGCCCCAGCATTTT
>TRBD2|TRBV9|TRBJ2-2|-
CASSVLAGGNTGELFF
TGTGCCAGCAGCGTGTTAGCGGGGGGAAACACCGGGGAGCTGTTTTTT
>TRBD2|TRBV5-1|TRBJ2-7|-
CASSFGGGAAFYEQYF
TGCGCCAGCAGCTTTGGCGGGGGGGCGGCCTTCTACGAGCAGTACTTC
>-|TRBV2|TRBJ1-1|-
CAIENTEAFF
TGTGCCATAGAGAACACTGAAGCTTTCTTT
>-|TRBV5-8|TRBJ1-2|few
CASSLALRYGYTF
TGTGCCAGCAGCTTGGCCCTCCGCTATGGCTACACCTTC
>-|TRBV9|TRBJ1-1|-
CASSVEGVANTEAFF
TGTGCCAGCAGCGTAGAGGGGGTGGCGAACACTGAAGCTTTCTTT
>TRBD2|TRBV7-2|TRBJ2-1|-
CASSFTTGLAGVEHNEQFF
TGTGCCAGCAGCTTCACTACGGGACTAGCGGGGGTCGAACACAATGAGCAGTTCTTC
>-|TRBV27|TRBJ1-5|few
CASSFNYRVGAQPQHF
TGTGCCAGCAGTTTTAATTACAGGGTCGGCGCTCAGCCCCAGCATTTT
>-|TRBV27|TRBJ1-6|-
CASSFRGGGSPLHF
TGTGCCAGCAGTTTCCGCGGCGGGGGTTCACCCCTCCACTTT